This TCR beta chain emerged from a study of OX40 agonist ivuxolimab in advanced cancers. Overall study results and limits: Blood T cells, both CD4+ and CD8+, expanded clonally by week 6 at 0.1 to 3.0 mg/kg.

The V segment lost 5 bases and the J segment 8 bases; nucleotides outside the gene matches: 8. The CDR3 loop spans 13 amino acids. The germline gives CDR1 SGHTA, CDR2 FQGTGA. Only in-frame clones appear in the TCRdb table, and some are missing; sequencing was by immunoSEQ multiplex PCR. The sample has about 98,000 clones, roughly 87% seen once; the top ten hold 0.45% to 0.55%. Turning to this clone: Antigen: not known.

This chain links TRBV7-3 with TRBJ1-1; 7 bases align to TRBD1. The TCR sequence derives from an adult with an advanced solid tumor such as melanoma, head and neck, liver or kidney cancer. Source: CD4+ or CD8+ T cells sorted from blood, taken in a trial of the OX40 agonist ivuxolimab. In DNA, the CDR3 is TGTGCCAGCAGCCCCAGGCAGGGGGTAGAAGCTTTCTTT. Translating gives CASSPRQGVEAFF.